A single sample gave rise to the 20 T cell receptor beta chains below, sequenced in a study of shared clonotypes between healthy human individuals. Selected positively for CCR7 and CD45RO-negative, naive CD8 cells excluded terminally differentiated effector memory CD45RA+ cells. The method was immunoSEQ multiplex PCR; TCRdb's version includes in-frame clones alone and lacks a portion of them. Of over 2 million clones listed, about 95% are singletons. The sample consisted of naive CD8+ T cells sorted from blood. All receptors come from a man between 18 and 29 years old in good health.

The CDR3 is CASTIIGQDETGELFF. The CDR3 DNA is TGTGCCAGCACCATAATCGGACAGGATGAAACCGGGGAGCTGTTTTTT. V usage is TRBV7-2 and J usage is TRBJ2-2; 7 bases match TRBD1. In germline, CDR1 is SGHTA, CDR2 FQGNSA. Germline trimming cut 7 bases from V and 5 bases from J; bases unmatched to any gene: 13. The CDR3 extends over 16 amino acids.

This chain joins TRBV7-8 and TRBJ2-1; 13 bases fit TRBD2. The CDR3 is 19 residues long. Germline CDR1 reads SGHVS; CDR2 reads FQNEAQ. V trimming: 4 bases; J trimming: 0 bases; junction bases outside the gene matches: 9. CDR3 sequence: CASSYRLAGGLSSYNEQFF. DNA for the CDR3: TGTGCCAGCAGCTACCGACTAGCGGGGGGACTCAGCTCCTACAATGAGCAGTTCTTC.

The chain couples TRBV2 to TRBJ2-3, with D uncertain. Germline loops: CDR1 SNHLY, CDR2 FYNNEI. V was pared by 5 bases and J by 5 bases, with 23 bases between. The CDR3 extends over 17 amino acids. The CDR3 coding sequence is TGTGCCAGCAGTCACCAGCCTTCGGGCCAAGGCAAAGATACGCAGTATTTT. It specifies CASSHQPSGQGKDTQYF.

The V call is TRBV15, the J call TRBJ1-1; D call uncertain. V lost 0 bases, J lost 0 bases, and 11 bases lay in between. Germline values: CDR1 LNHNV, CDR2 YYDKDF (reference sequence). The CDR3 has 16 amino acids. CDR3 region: CATSRDWTVMNTEAFF. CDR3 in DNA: TGTGCCACCAGCAGAGATTGGACGGTTATGAACACTGAAGCTTTCTTT.

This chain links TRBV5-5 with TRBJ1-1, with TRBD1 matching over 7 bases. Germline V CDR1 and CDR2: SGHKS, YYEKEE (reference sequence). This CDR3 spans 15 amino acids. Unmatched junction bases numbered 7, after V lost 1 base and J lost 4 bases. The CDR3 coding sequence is TGTGCCAGCAGCTTGACTGGACCAGGGGGCACTGAAGCTTTCTTT. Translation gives CASSLTGPGGTEAFF.

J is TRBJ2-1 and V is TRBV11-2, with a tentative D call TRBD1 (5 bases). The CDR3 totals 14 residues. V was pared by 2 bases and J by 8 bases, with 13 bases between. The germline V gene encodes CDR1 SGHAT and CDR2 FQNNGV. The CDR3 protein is CASSLPARADEQFF. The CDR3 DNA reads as TGTGCCAGCAGCTTACCCGCCAGGGCTGATGAGCAGTTCTTC.

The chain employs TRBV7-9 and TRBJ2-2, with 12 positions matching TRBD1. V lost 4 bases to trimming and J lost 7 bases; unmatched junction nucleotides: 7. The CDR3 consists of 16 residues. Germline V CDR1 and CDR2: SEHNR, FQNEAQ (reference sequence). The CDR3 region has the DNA TGTGCCAGCAGCTCCCGGGACAGGGGGCCAGACGGGGAGCTGTTTTTT. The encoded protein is CASSSRDRGPDGELFF.

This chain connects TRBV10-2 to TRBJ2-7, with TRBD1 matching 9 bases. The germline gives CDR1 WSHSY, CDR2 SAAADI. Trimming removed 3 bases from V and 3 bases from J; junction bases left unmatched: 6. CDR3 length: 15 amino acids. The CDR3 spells CASSDPGTGNYEQYF. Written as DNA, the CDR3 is TGCGCCAGCAGTGATCCCGGGACAGGGAACTACGAGCAGTACTTC.

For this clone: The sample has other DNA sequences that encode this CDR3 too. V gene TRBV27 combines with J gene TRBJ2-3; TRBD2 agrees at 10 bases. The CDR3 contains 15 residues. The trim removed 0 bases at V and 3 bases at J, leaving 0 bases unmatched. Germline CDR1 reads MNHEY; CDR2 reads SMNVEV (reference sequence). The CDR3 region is CASSLSAGGTDTQYF. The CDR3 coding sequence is TGTGCCAGCAGTTTATCAGCGGGAGGGACAGATACGCAGTATTTT.

The CDR3 DNA sequence: TGTGCCAGCAGTTTCCAGGGGGCCGACGAGCAGTACTTC. Translating gives CASSFQGADEQYF. This chain uses TRBV27 with TRBJ2-7, with 8 bases that match TRBD1. This CDR3 has 13 residues. The germline V gene has CDR1 MNHEY and CDR2 SMNVEV (reference sequence). After removal of 3 bases from V and 5 bases from J, the junction contained 3 bases not matched to a gene.

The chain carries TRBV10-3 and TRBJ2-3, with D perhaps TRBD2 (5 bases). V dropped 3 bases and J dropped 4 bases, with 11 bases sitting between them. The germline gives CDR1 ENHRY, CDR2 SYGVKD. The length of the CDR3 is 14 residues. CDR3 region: CAISDGVAADTQYF. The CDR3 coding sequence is TGTGCCATCAGTGACGGGGTCGCCGCAGATACGCAGTATTTT.

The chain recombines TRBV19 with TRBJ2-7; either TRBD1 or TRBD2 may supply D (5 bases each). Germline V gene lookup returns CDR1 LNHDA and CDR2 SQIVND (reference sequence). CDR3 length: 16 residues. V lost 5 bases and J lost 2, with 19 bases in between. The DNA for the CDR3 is TGTGCCAGTAGTGGACTCCGGGACCCTGCCCCCTACGAGCAGTACTTC. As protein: CASSGLRDPAPYEQYF.

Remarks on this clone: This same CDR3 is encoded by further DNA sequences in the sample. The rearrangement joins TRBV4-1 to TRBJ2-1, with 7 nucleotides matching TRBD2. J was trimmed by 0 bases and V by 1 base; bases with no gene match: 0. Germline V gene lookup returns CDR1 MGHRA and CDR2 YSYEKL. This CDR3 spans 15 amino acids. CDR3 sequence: CASSQVAGSYNEQFF. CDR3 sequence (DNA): TGCGCCAGCAGCCAAGTAGCGGGCTCCTACAATGAGCAGTTCTTC.

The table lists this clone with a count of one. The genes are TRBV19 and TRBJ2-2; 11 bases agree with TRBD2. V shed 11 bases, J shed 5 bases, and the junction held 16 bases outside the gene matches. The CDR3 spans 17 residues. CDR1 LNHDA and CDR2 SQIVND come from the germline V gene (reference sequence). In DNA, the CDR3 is TGTGCCGCGAACCCCGGGGGACTAGCGGAACATACCGGGGAGCTGTTTTTT. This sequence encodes CAANPGGLAEHTGELFF.

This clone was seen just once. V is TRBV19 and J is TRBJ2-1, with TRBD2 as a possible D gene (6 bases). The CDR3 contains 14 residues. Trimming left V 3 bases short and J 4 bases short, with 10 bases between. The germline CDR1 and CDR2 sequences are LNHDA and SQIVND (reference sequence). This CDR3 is CASSMTGAYNEQFF. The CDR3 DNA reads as TGTGCCAGTAGTATGACGGGAGCTTACAATGAGCAGTTCTTC.

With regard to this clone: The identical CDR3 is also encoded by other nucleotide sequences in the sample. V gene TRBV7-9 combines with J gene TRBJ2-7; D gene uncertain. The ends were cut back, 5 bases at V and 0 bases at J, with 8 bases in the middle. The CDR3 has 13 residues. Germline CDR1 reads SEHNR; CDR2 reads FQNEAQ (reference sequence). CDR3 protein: CASSPPTSYEQYF. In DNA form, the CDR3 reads TGTGCCAGCAGCCCCCCGACCTCCTACGAGCAGTACTTC.

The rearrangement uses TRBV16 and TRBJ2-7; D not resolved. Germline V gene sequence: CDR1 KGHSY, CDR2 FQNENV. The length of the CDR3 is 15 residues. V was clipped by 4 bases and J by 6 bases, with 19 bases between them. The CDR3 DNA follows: TGTGCCAGCAGCCTAGTTCACAGCGCCTCCCTCGAGCAGTACTTC. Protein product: CASSLVHSASLEQYF. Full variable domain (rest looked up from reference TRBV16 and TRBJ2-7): GEEVAQTPKHLVRGEGQKAKLYCAPIKGHSYVFWYQQVLKNEFKFLISFQNENVFDETGMPKERFSAKCLPNSPCSLEIQATKLEDSAVYFCASSLVHSASLEQYFGPGTRLTVT.

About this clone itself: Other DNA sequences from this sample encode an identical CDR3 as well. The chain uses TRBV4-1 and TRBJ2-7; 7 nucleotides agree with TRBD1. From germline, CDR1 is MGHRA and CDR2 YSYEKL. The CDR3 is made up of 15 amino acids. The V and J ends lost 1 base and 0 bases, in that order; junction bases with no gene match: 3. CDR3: CASSQVRDSSYEQYF. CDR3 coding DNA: TGCGCCAGCAGCCAAGTCCGGGACAGCTCCTACGAGCAGTACTTC.

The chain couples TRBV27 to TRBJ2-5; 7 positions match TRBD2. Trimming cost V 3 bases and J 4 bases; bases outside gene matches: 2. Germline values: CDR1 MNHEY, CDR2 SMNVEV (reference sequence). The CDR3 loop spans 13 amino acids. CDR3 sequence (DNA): TGTGCCAGCAGTTTGGCTAGCGGAGAGACCCAGTACTTC. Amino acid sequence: CASSLASGETQYF.

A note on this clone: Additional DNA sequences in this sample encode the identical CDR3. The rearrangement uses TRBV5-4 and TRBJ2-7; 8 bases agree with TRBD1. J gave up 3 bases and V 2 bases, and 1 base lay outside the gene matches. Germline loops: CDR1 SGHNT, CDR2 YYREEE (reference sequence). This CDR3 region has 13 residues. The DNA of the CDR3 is TGTGCCAGCAGCTTCGGGACAGGCTACGAGCAGTACTTC. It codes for CASSFGTGYEQYF. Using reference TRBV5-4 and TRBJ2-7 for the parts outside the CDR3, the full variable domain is ETGVTQSPTHLIKTRGQQVTLRCSSQSGHNTVSWYQQALGQGPQFIFQYYREEENGRGNFPPRFSGLQFPNYSSELNVNALELDDSALYLCASSFGTGYEQYFGPGTRLTVT.